This T cell receptor beta chain is drawn from a study of blood T cell repertoires in COVID-19. CDR1 and CDR2 (germline): LNHNV, YYDKDF (reference sequence). This CDR3 has 14 amino acids. Losses at the gene ends were 3 bases for V and 2 bases for J; bases not matched to a gene: 3. In the study's own analysis: It was from reference gene primer amplification that nucleated cell counts were estimated. Assay: immunoSEQ multiplex PCR; the TCRdb copy retains only in-frame clones and omits some. Clonal size and the V and J genes are those of that table, whereas D and trimming came from the DNA. This sample has about 99,000 clones, with roughly four fifths found just once.

The source material was peripheral blood. This receptor was obtained from a man aged 60 to 69 with acute or convalescent COVID-19. V gene TRBV15 combines with J gene TRBJ1-2, with TRBD1 matching 7 bases. The CDR3 region has the DNA TGTGCCACCAGCAGTGAACAGGGGAACTATGGCTACACCTTC. Residues: CATSSEQGNYGYTF.